This note documents a single TCR beta chain sequence. What it binds is unknown. Treatment here: oral pan-JAK inhibitor, 5-10 mg twice daily. The CDR3 extends over 17 amino acids. Trimming took off 1 base at V and 7 bases at J, with 19 bases between the two ends. Per the germline V gene, CDR1 is MGHRA and CDR2 is YSYEKL. This sample is drawn from a study of CD8+ T cells in alopecia areata. Study-wide findings and caveats: It was observed that many expanded lesional clones persisted in scalp and blood during tofacitinib.

RNA extraction and reverse transcription yielded cDNA as sequencing template. The data were produced by immunoSEQ multiplex PCR, yet TCRdb's version contains in-frame clones alone and is incomplete. The sample lists more than 140,000 clones; about 86% were seen once. The rearrangement links TRBV4-1 to TRBJ2-2; the D gene is possibly TRBD1 (6 bases). The clonotype comes from a human donor with alopecia areata. The starting material was CD8+ T cells sorted from blood, obtained at week 4, from a patient treated with tofacitinib. CDR3 protein: CASSQAGPGQINGELFF. The CDR3, as DNA: TGCGCCAGCAGCCAAGCAGGCCCAGGACAGATAAACGGGGAGCTGTTTTTT.